These 19 T cell receptor beta chains were all obtained from the same sample, sequenced in a study of vaccination and CD4 T cells after COVID-19. The antigens for these receptors are not known. Indicated treatment: approximately nine-day PBMC culture with coronavirus spike peptide pools or control peptides (ViraFEST assay). Cultured CD4+ T-cell DNA underwent Oncomine TCR Beta short-read sequencing. Using its own MiXCR run on the PCR reads, TCRdb lists one record per CDR3 protein. The sample records 15,000 to 19,000 distinct CDR3 sequences, about 38% being singletons. Sequencing was carried out using cultured CD4+ T cells from blood. The receptors derive from a human donor with COVID-19.

The chain links TRBV11-3 to TRBJ2-1, with 9 nucleotides matching TRBD2. Germline V lookup: CDR1 SGHNT, CDR2 YENEEA. With V trimmed by 1 base and J by 3 bases, 10 bases remained unmatched. The CDR3 spans 18 residues. The CDR3 bases are TGTGCCAGCAGCTTAGGGATTGGCGGGGGGGCAGACTACAATGAGCAGTTCTTC. As protein: CASSLGIGGGADYNEQFF.

The table lists this clonotype with a few counts. For the CDR3, the DNA is TGTGCCAGCAGCTTAGGGACAGGGCGGAGCACTGAAGCTTTCTTT. Protein: CASSLGTGRSTEAFF. The chain joins TRBV7-2 to TRBJ1-1; 8 positions match TRBD1. J lost 4 bases, V lost 1 base, and 5 bases had no gene match. The CDR3 is made up of 15 amino acids. CDR1 and CDR2 from the germline V gene are SGHTA and FQGNSA.

This clonotype was counted a single time. J is TRBJ1-1 and V is TRBV12-3 or TRBV12-4, with D uncertain. The CDR3 loop spans 15 amino acids. V was clipped by 5 bases and J by 4 bases, with 17 bases between them. The CDR3 is CASSTRPRSGTEAFF. As DNA, the CDR3 is TGTGCCAGCAGTACTCGCCCCCGGTCGGGCACTGAAGCTTTCTTT.

V and J are TRBV7-9 and TRBJ1-2; possibly TRBD1 for D (5 bases). Germline assignment: CDR1 SEHNR and CDR2 FQNEAQ (reference sequence). The CDR3 sequence is 14 residues long. Deletions cut 5 bases from V and 2 bases from J, with 12 bases between. Written as DNA, the CDR3 is TGTGCCAGCAGCAAAGGGACGGGAAACTATGGCTACACCTTC. It codes for CASSKGTGNYGYTF.

This clonotype occurred a few times. V and J are TRBV6-2 or TRBV6-3 and TRBJ1-2; a possible D gene is TRBD1 (6 bases). Germline V gene lookup returns CDR1 MNHEY and CDR2 SVGEGT. This CDR3 is 16 amino acids long. Trimming left V 2 bases short and J 0 bases short, with 13 bases between. CDR3 in DNA: TGTGCCAGCAGTTACAGTCGGGACATAGCTAACTATGGCTACACCTTC. Translation gives CASSYSRDIANYGYTF.

This clonotype was seen only a few times. The chain couples TRBV12-3 or TRBV12-4 to TRBJ1-5, with 7 positions matching TRBD1. Losses at the gene ends were 11 bases for V and 6 bases for J; bases not matched to a gene: 10. This CDR3 contains 13 residues. The CDR3 DNA follows: TGTGCCTCACAGCGAGGGGGCAGTCAGCCCCAGCATTTT. This codes for CASQRGGSQPQHF.

The V gene is TRBV18, the J gene TRBJ1-6, with a tentative D call TRBD1 (6 bases). The V end was cut by 8 bases, the J end by 7 bases, with 15 bases between. The CDR3 spans 14 residues. CDR1 is KGHSH, CDR2 LQKENI, per germline. CDR3 sequence (DNA): TGTGCCAGCGGAACAGGGATCGAGAATTCACCCCTCCACTTT. Its protein is CASGTGIENSPLHF. Complete variable domain (other parts from reference TRBV18 and TRBJ1-6): NAGVMQNPRHLVRRRGQEARLRCSPMKGHSHVYWYRQLPEEGLKFMVYLQKENIIDESGMPKERFSAEFPKEGPSILRIQQVVRGDSAAYFCASGTGIENSPLHFGNGTRLTVT.

This clonotype turned up a few times. The CDR3 is CSAFTQGSHYGYTF. As DNA, the CDR3 is TGCAGTGCCTTCACACAGGGCTCCCACTATGGCTACACCTTC. The rearrangement joins TRBV20-1 to TRBJ1-2, with a weak D call TRBD1 (6 bases). The germline gives CDR1 DFQATT, CDR2 SNEGSKA (reference sequence). This CDR3 contains 14 residues. V lost 6 bases and J 3 bases, leaving 17 bases between the germline ends.

The gene calls are TRBV12-3 or TRBV12-4 and TRBJ1-5; possibly TRBD1 for D (5 bases). V was trimmed by 1 base and J by 0 bases, leaving 10 bases between them. The length of the CDR3 is 16 residues. The CDR3 reads CASSLGARASNQPQHF. CDR3 sequence (DNA): TGTGCCAGCAGTTTAGGGGCCAGGGCTAGCAATCAGCCCCAGCATTTT.

The J gene is TRBJ1-2, the V gene TRBV12-3 or TRBV12-4, with D hard to call. This CDR3 region has 15 residues. V was pared by 2 bases and J by 7 bases, with 17 bases between. CDR3 in DNA: TGTGCCAGCAGTTTATATTCTCAGGACCCTATTGGCTACACCTTC. Encoded protein: CASSLYSQDPIGYTF.

The chain recombines TRBV19 with TRBJ1-3; D might be TRBD1 (5 bases). V was cut by 3 bases and J by 0 bases, with 12 bases left in between. CDR3 length equals 16 residues. Per germline, CDR1 LNHDA and CDR2 SQIVND (reference sequence). CDR3 sequence: CASSIDSPSSGNTIYF. The CDR3 region has the DNA TGTGCCAGTAGTATTGACAGCCCGAGCTCTGGAAACACCATATATTTT.

This clonotype is deemed large. CDR3 sequence (DNA): TGTGCCAGTAGTGAGGGGAGAGGGCAAGAGACCCAGTACTTC. Translating gives CASSEGRGQETQYF. The rearrangement joins TRBV19 to TRBJ2-5; D is possibly TRBD1 or TRBD2 (5 bases each). This CDR3 has 14 amino acids. V lost 5 bases and J 2 bases, leaving 12 bases between the germline ends. Germline V gene data show CDR1 as LNHDA and CDR2 as SQIVND (reference sequence).

V usage is TRBV6-1 and J usage is TRBJ2-5; 10 bases agree with TRBD2. The junction had 3 bases not matched to a gene; V was cut back by 6 bases and J by 2 bases. The CDR3 length is 14 residues. Germline CDR1 reads MNHNS; CDR2 reads SASEGT. CDR3 nucleotides: TGTGCCAGCAGACAACTAGCGGGGCAAGAGACCCAGTACTTC. It encodes CASRQLAGQETQYF.

This clonotype occurred once. The CDR3 coding sequence is TGTGCCAGCTCTACGAGACAGGGGGCAGCGGGTTCACCCCTCCACTTT. It specifies CASSTRQGAAGSPLHF. This chain uses TRBV18 with TRBJ1-6; 10 bases line up with TRBD1. CDR1 is KGHSH and CDR2 is LQKENI in the germline V gene. J was trimmed by 9 bases and V by 6 bases; bases with no gene match: 11. The CDR3 spans 16 residues.

This clonotype occurred a few times. This rearrangement joins TRBV6-5 to TRBJ2-2; 10 nucleotides agree with TRBD1. Per germline, CDR1 MNHEY and CDR2 SVGAGI. The CDR3 length is 16 residues. V trimming: 4 bases; J trimming: 4 bases; junction bases outside the gene matches: 6. This CDR3 is CASSFMTGGRTGELFF. The DNA for the CDR3 is TGTGCCAGCAGTTTTATGACAGGGGGCCGCACCGGGGAGCTGTTTTTT.

The chain employs TRBV19 and TRBJ2-3, with D unclear. Germline CDR1 reads LNHDA; CDR2 reads SQIVND (reference sequence). V was trimmed by 6 bases and J by 2 bases, leaving 15 bases between them. The CDR3 extends over 15 amino acids. CDR3 sequence reads: CASSNIGVSTDTQYF. The DNA for the CDR3 is TGTGCCAGTAGCAATATAGGAGTATCCACAGATACGCAGTATTTT.

The DNA of the CDR3 is TGTGCCTGGGGCACAGGGGCCCACTATGACGGCTACACCTTC. Its protein is CAWGTGAHYDGYTF. The chain is built from TRBV30 and TRBJ1-2, with 7 bases aligning to TRBD1. Per the germline V gene, CDR1 is GTSNPN and CDR2 is SVGIG (reference sequence). With 5 bases clipped from V and 8 bases from J, the junction kept 14 bases outside the gene matches. The CDR3 has 14 amino acids.

This clonotype was counted between two and nine times. This chain uses TRBV20-1 with TRBJ1-5; D may be TRBD1 (5 bases). The CDR3 extends over 16 amino acids. Germline lookup yields CDR1 DFQATT and CDR2 SNEGSKA (reference sequence). Trimming left V 1 base short and J 0 bases short, with 13 bases between. CDR3 residues: CSARGYTGDSNQPQHF. CDR3 sequence (DNA): TGCAGTGCTAGAGGTTACACGGGGGATAGCAATCAGCCCCAGCATTTT.

V usage is TRBV10-3 and J usage is TRBJ1-5; D remains unclear. CDR1 is ENHRY, CDR2 SYGVKD, per germline. The CDR3 spans 14 residues. Trimming removed 2 bases from V and 6 bases from J, with 11 bases in between. For the CDR3, the DNA is TGTGCCATCAGTGAGCGTGGGGATTTTCAGCCCCAGCATTTT. Translating it yields CAISERGDFQPQHF.